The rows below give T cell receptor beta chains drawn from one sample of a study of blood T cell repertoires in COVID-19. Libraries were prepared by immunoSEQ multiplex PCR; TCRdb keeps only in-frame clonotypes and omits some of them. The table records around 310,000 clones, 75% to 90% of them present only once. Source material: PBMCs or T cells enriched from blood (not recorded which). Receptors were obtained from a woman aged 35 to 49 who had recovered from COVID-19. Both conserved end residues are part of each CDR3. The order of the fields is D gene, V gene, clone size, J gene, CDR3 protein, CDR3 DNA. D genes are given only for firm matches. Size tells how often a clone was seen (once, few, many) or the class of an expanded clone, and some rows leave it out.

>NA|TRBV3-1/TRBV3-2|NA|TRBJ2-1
CASSQGETRLDEQFF
TGTGCCAGCAGCCAAGGAGAGACTAGATTGGATGAGCAGTTCTTC
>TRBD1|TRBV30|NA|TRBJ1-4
CAWSDRGNEKLFF
TGTGCCTGGAGTGACAGGGGTAATGAAAAACTGTTTTTT
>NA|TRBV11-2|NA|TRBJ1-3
CAGAQSSGNTIYF
TGTGCCGGGGCTCAGAGCTCTGGAAACACCATATATTTT
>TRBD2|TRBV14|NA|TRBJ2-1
CASSVAGLSYNEQFF
TGTGCCAGCAGTGTAGCGGGCCTCTCCTACAATGAGCAGTTCTTC
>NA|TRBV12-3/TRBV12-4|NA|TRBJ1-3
CASTNTAGNTIYF
TGTGCCAGCACTAACACAGCTGGAAACACCATATATTTT
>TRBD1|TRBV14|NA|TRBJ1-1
CATSTGSGHTEAFF
TGTGCCACCTCGACAGGGTCGGGCCACACTGAAGCTTTCTTT
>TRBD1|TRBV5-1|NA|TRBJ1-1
CASSWTGDMNTEAFF
TGCGCCAGCAGCTGGACAGGGGACATGAACACTGAAGCTTTCTTT
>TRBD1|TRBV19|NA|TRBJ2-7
CASSMTGKSHEQYF
TGTGCCAGTAGTATGACAGGGAAGTCCCACGAGCAGTACTTC
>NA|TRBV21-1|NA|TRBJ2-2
CASSKGGTANTGELFF
TGTGCCAGCAGCAAAGGGGGGACAGCGAACACCGGGGAGCTGTTTTTT
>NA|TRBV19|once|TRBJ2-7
CASGQFNEQYF
TGTGCCAGTGGACAGTTTAACGAGCAGTACTTC
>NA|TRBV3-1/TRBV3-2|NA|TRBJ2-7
CASSQDRLAYEQYF
TGTGCCAGCAGCCAAGATCGGCTAGCATACGAGCAGTACTTC
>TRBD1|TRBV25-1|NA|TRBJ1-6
CASRWGQANSPLHF
TGTGCCAGCAGGTGGGGACAGGCAAATTCACCCCTCCACTTT
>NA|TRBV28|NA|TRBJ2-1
CRSRGEWGNEQFF
TGTCGCAGTAGGGGCGAATGGGGAAATGAGCAGTTCTTC
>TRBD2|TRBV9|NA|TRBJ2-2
CASSPRLAGLTGELFF
TGTGCCAGCAGCCCCCGACTAGCGGGCCTCACCGGGGAGCTGTTTTTT
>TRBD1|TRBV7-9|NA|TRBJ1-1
CASALQGRNTEAFF
TGTGCCAGCGCCTTACAGGGGAGGAACACTGAAGCTTTCTTT
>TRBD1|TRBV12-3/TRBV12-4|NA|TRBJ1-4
CASSRDRGEKLFF
TGTGCCAGCAGCCGTGACAGGGGGGAAAAACTGTTTTTT
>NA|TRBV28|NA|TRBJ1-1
CATTVNTEAFF
TGTGCCACTACAGTGAACACTGAAGCTTTCTTT
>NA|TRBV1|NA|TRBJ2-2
CTSSQDTGTGELFF
TGCACCAGCAGCCAAGATACCGGCACCGGGGAGCTGTTTTTT
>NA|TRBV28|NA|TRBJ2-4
CASSKDTSGLAKNIQYF
TGTGCCAGCAGCAAGGACACCTCAGGCCTAGCCAAAAACATTCAGTACTTC
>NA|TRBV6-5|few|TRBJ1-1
CASSYLRSDTEAFF
TGTGCCAGCAGTTACTTAAGGAGCGACACTGAAGCTTTCTTT
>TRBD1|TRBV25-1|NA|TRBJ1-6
CASSPRDRDYSPLHF
TGTGCCAGCAGTCCTCGTGACAGGGATTATTCACCCCTCCACTTT
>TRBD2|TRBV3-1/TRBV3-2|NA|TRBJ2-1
CASSQEGTRPFF
TGTGCCAGCAGCCAAGAGGGGACTAGGCCGTTCTTC
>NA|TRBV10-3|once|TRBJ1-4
CAISAGQGSEKLFF
TGTGCCATCAGTGCAGGGCAGGGGTCTGAAAAACTGTTTTTT
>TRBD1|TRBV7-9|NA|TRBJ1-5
CASSQQGNQPQHF
TGTGCCAGCAGCCAACAGGGGAATCAGCCCCAGCATTTT
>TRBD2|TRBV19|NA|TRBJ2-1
CASSIGLAGGTEQFF
TGTGCCAGTAGTATAGGACTAGCGGGAGGGACTGAGCAGTTCTTC
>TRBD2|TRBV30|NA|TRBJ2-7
CAWTSGSNEQYF
TGTGCCTGGACTAGCGGGAGCAACGAGCAGTACTTC
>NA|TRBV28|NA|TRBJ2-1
CASKLGGSGHNEQFF
TGTGCCAGCAAACTAGGAGGTAGCGGACACAATGAGCAGTTCTTC
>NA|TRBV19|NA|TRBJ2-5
CASSIGTGEETQYF
TGTGCCAGTAGTATTGGGACTGGAGAAGAGACCCAGTACTTC
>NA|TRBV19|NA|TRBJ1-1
CASSIGPNRAYTEAFF
TGTGCCAGTAGTATCGGTCCAAACAGAGCCTACACTGAAGCTTTCTTT
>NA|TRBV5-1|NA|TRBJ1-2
CASSLAAGDYGYTF
TGCGCCAGCAGCTTGGCTGCGGGGGACTATGGCTACACCTTC
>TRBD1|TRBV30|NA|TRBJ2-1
CAWSAGGRAYNEQFF
TGTGCCTGGAGCGCAGGGGGTAGGGCATACAATGAGCAGTTCTTC
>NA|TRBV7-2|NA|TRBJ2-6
CASSLSGSGANVLTF
TGTGCCAGCAGTTTATCAGGCTCTGGGGCCAACGTCCTGACTTTC
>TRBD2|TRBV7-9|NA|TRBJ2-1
CASSLGPGREDEQFF
TGTGCCAGCAGCTTAGGGCCAGGGAGGGAGGATGAGCAGTTCTTC
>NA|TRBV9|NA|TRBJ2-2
CASSVEPSGGELFF
TGTGCCAGCAGCGTAGAACCCTCGGGCGGGGAGCTGTTTTTT
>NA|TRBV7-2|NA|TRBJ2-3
CASSSPGGVFTDTQYF
TGTGCCAGCAGCTCCCCGGGGGGCGTATTCACAGATACGCAGTATTTT
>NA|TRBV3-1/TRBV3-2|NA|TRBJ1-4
CASSQVLTKGGATNEKLFF
TGTGCCAGCAGCCAAGTATTGACCAAGGGAGGGGCAACTAATGAAAAACTGTTTTTT
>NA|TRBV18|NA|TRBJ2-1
CASSPPNPGNNEQFF
TGTGCCAGCTCACCCCCGAATCCGGGAAACAATGAGCAGTTCTTC
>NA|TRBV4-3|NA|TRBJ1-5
CASSQDWRQPQHF
TGCGCCAGCAGCCAAGATTGGAGACAGCCCCAGCATTTT
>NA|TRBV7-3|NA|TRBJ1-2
CASSASGTDGYTF
TGTGCCAGCAGCGCAAGCGGGACGGATGGCTACACCTTC
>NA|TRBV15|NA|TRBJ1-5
CATSSGNQPQHF
TGTGCCACCAGCAGCGGCAATCAGCCCCAGCATTTT
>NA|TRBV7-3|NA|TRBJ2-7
CASSLRTSGPYEQYF
TGTGCCAGCAGCTTAAGGACCAGCGGCCCCTACGAGCAGTACTTC
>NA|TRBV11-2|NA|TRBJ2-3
CASTPRKGGTQYF
TGTGCCAGCACCCCTCGAAAGGGAGGCACGCAGTATTTT
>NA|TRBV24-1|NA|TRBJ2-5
CATSDGGQYQETQYF
TGTGCCACCTCTGATGGAGGCCAGTACCAAGAGACCCAGTACTTC
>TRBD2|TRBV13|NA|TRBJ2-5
CASSSGLADFQETQYF
TGTGCCAGCAGCTCGGGACTAGCGGATTTCCAAGAGACCCAGTACTTC
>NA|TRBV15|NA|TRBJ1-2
CATSRIGTPNYGYTF
TGTGCCACCAGCAGAATCGGGACACCAAACTATGGCTACACCTTC
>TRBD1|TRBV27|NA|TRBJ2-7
CASAGQGYEQYF
TGTGCCAGCGCGGGACAGGGCTACGAGCAGTACTTC
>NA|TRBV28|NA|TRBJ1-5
CASSLVQGSNQPQHF
TGTGCCAGCAGTTTAGTCCAGGGTAGCAATCAGCCCCAGCATTTT
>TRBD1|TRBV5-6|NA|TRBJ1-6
CASTVETGVNSPLHF
TGTGCCAGCACCGTAGAAACAGGGGTAAATTCACCCCTCCACTTT
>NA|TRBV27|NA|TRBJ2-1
CASSLRGEQFF
TGTGCCAGCAGCCTAAGGGGGGAGCAGTTCTTC
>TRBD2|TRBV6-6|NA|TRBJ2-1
CASSYPYRGDNEQFF
TGTGCCAGCAGTTACCCCTATCGGGGGGACAATGAGCAGTTCTTC
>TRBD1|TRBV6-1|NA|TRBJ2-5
CASSDRSGTGLVETQYF
TGTGCCAGCAGTGATAGGTCCGGGACAGGGCTGGTAGAGACCCAGTACTTC
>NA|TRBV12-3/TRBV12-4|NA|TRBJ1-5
CASRTVGQPQHF
TGTGCCAGCAGGACGGTCGGGCAGCCCCAGCATTTT
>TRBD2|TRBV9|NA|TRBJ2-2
CASSVLAGVTGELFF
TGTGCCAGCAGCGTCTTAGCGGGAGTTACCGGGGAGCTGTTTTTT
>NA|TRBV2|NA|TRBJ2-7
CASLLSGTPFYEQYF
TGTGCCAGCCTCCTGTCCGGGACACCCTTCTACGAGCAGTACTTC
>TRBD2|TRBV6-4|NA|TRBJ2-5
CASSDLLAGGPEETQYF
TGTGCCAGCAGTGACCTACTAGCGGGGGGGCCGGAAGAGACCCAGTACTTC
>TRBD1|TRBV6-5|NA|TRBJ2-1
CASAGQGAPYNEQFF
TGTGCCAGCGCCGGACAGGGGGCGCCATACAATGAGCAGTTCTTC
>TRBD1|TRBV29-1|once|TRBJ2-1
CSAGTGGYNEQFF
TGCAGCGCTGGGACAGGGGGCTACAATGAGCAGTTCTTC